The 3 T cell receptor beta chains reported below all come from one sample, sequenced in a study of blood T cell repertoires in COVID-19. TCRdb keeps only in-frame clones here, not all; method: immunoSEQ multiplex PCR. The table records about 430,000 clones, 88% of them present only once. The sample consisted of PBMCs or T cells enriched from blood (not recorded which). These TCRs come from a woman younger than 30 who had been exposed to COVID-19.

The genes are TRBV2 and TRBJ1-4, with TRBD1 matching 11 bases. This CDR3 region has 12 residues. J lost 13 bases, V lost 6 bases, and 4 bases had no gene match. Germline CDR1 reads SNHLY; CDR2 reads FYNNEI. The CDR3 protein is CASRGQGVGLFF. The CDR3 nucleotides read TGTGCCAGCAGGGGACAGGGGGTCGGACTGTTTTTT.

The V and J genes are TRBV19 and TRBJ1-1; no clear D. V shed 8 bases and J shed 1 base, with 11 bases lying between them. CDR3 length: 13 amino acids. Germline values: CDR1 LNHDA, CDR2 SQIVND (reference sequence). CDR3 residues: CASEEVGNTEAFF. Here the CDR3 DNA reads TGTGCCAGTGAGGAGGTCGGGAACACTGAAGCTTTCTTT.

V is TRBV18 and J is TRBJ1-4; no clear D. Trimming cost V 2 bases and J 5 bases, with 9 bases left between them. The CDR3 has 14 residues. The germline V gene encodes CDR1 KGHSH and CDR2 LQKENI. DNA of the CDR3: TGTGCCAGCTCACCAGATGCAGGAAATGAAAAACTGTTTTTT. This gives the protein CASSPDAGNEKLFF.